The source of this T cell receptor beta chain is a study of blood T cells in healthy people across ages (dated by TCRdb to about 2015). Looking at the study overall: In model experiments, template switching captured about one uniquely barcoded TCR beta cDNA molecule for every two T cells. To track age-related changes in TCR beta repertoire diversity, the study relied on deep sequencing normalized with unique cDNA molecular identifiers. The donors were divided into four age groups: young (average approximately 17 years), middle-aged (about 39), aged (approximately 62) and long-lived (roughly 82). Donors of different ages were randomly distributed across sequencing lanes to avoid experimental bias. For two donors (one aged 18 to 30 and one aged 80 or older), the study analyzed two additional independent replicas of 1 million unique cDNA reads from the same blood draw. Overall results and qualifications from the work: Observed TCR beta diversity per million T cells fell roughly linearly with age, and a significant reduction was already apparent by age about 36. Because profiling used bulk unsorted PBMCs, naive and antigen-experienced compartments could not be compared conclusively. Because donor CMV infection status was unknown, age-related changes in expanded clonotypes were potentially confounded. Compared with the aged group, the long-lived group had more naive CD4+ T cells, fewer expanded clones and increased TCR diversity, a pattern suggesting age selection. A strong correlation was found between observed TCR beta diversity and the percentage of naive T cells measured by flow cytometry. Estimates of total diversity based on one million sequenced T cells were regarded as lower bounds and as underestimates.

The approximately 41 donors, aged about 6 to 100 years, were systemically healthy Caucasian individuals from Russia. Each donor gave about 11 milliliters of peripheral blood, drawn into EDTA-treated Vacutainer tubes. Ficoll-Paque density-gradient centrifugation was used to isolate PBMCs, with at least 6 million per sample. Total RNA, at least 6 micrograms per sample, was extracted from PBMCs with Trizol reagent. Naive CD45RAhigh/CD27high T cell percentages were measured by flow cytometry on a PBMC aliquot from every donor. The table lists this clonotype with a few counts. No cognate antigen has been identified for it. Within one base of it there is no much larger clone, and no base qualities were kept. V and J lose 4 bases and 1 base, and a span of 11 bases separates them. There are 15 amino acids in the CDR3, from cysteine to phenylalanine inclusive. Left in the record is the CDR3 DNA by itself, 45 bases read in frame from the first base. CDR1 and CDR2, per the germline V gene, are MGHRA and YSYEKL.

Libraries were built with 5' RACE. Sequenced on an Illumina HiSeq 2500. A second PCR of about 6 to 11 cycles was performed with a sample-barcoded 5' primer and a J-beta primer mix. A unique molecular identifier was introduced onto each TCR beta cDNA molecule by a template-switch 5' adaptor carrying 12 random nucleotides. Each sample yielded at least 3 million CDR3-containing paired-end reads. First-strand cDNA synthesis was performed from all RNA using the Mint cDNA synthesis kit, with priming by a TRBC-specific oligonucleotide. After uracil-DNA glycosylase treatment, a first 18-cycle PCR used universal primers M1SS and BC2_uni_R on all cDNA. On the study's bioinformatics: For normalization, 1 million high-quality reads were randomly selected from each sample, with every read carrying a distinct molecular identifier. Instead of being binned into consensus sequences, reads with shared molecular identifiers were discarded. MiTCR, run with a Q25 quality threshold and the strictest error-elimination algorithm, handled CDR3 identification, clonotype clustering and error correction. A nonparametric unseen species model with Euler transformation was used to estimate a lower bound on total TCR beta diversity. TCRdb applied fastp at Q25 and MiXCR to the public reads, then kept only in-frame beta chains. Merged by CDR3 protein, the rows form single entries marked with the most common genes and DNA. The authors' filters were not applied to this entry. This sample comprises 1,100,000 or so distinct CDR3 sequences, less than 50% of them detected only once. The ten largest clones take up approximately 17% of the sample.

The receptor was derived from a woman aged 55-70 years in good health. The chain couples TRBV4-1 to TRBJ2-4; the D region possibly corresponds to TRBD2 (6 bases align). Input material: blood. The DNA sequence is TGCGCCAGCAGCCCAACGGGGGTGGCCAAAAACATTCAGTACTTC. Translated, this gives CASSPTGVAKNIQYF.